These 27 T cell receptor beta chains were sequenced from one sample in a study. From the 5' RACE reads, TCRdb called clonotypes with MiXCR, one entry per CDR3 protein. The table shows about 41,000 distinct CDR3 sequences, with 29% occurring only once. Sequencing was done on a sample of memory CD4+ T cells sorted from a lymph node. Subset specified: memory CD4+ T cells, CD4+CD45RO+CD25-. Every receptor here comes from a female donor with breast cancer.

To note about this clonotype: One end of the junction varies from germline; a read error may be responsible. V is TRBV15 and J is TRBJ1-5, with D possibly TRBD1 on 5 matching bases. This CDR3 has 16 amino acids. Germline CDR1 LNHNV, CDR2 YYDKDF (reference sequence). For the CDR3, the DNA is TGTGCCACCGGCAGAGGGCAGGGAACGAGGCATCAGCCCCAGCATTTT. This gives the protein CATGRGQGTRHQPQHF.

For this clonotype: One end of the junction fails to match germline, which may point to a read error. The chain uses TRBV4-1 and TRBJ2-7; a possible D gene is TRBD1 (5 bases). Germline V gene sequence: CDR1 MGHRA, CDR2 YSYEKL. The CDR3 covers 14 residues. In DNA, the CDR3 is TGCGCCAGCAGCCAAGCGGCGACAGTCTACGAGCAGTGCTTC. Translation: CASSQAATVYEQCF.

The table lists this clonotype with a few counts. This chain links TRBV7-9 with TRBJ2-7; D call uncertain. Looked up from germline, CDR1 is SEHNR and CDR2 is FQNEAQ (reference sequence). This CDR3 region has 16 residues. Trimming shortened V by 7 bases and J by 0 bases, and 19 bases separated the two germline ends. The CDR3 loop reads CASTISGLRSSYEQYF. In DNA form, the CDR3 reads TGTGCCAGCACCATCTCCGGTCTCCGCAGCTCCTACGAGCAGTACTTC.

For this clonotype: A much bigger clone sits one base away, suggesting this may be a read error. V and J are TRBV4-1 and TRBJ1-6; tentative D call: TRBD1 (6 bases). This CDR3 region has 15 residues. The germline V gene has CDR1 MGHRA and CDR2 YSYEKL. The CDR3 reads CAGSQVQGTDSPLHF. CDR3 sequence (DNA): TGCGCCGGCAGCCAAGTGCAGGGGACGGATTCACCCCTCCACTTT.

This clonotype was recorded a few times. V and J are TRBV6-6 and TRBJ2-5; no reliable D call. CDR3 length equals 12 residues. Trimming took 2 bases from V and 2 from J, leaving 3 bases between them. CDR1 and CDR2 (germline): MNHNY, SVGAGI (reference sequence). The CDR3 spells CASSYPQETQYF. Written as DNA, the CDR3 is TGTGCCAGCAGTTACCCTCAAGAGACCCAGTACTTC.

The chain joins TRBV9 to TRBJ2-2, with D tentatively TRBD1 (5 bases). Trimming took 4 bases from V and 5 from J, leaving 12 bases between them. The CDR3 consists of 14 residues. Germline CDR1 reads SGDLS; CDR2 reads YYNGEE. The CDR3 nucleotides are TGTGCCAGCAGCCCGTACGACAGTACCGGGGAGCTGTTTTTT. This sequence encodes CASSPYDSTGELFF.

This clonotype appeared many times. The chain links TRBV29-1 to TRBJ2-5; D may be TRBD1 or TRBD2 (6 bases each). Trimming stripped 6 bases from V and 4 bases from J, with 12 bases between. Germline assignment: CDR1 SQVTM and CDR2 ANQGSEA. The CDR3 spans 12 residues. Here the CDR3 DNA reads TGCAGCGTCACCGAGGGGGGAGAGACCCAGTACTTC. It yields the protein CSVTEGGETQYF.

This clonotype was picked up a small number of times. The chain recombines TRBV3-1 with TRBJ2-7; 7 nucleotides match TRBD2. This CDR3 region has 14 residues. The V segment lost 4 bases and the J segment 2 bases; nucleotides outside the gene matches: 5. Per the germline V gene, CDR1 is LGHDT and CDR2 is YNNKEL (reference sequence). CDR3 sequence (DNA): TGTGCCAGCAGCCGAGGCGGGAGAGCCTACGAGCAGTACTTC. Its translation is CASSRGGRAYEQYF.

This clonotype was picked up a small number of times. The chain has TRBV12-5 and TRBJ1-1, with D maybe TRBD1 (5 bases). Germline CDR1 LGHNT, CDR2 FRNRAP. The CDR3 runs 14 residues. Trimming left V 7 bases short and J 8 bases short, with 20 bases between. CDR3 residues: CASASSGEWAEAFF. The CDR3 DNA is TGTGCTAGTGCCTCGTCGGGGGAATGGGCAGAAGCTTTCTTT.

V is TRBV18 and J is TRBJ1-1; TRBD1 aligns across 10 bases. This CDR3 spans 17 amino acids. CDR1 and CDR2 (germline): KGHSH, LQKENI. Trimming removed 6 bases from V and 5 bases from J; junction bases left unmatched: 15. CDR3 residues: CASSHGDRGPMGTEAFF. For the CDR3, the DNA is TGTGCCAGCTCTCACGGTGACAGGGGGCCGATGGGTACTGAAGCTTTCTTT.

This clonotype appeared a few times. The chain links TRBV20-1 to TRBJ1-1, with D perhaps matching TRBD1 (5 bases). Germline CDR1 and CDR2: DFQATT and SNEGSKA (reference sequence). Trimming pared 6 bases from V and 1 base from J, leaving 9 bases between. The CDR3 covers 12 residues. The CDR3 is CSATGGNTEAFF. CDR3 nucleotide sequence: TGCAGTGCGACGGGGGGGAACACTGAAGCTTTCTTT.

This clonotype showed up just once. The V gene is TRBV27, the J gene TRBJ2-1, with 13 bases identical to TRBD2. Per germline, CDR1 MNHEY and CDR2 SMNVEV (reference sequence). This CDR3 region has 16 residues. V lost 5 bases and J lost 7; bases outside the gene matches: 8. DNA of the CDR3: TGTGCCAGCAGTCGGAGGACTAGCGGGAGTTTGAATGAGCAGTTCTTC. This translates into CASSRRTSGSLNEQFF.

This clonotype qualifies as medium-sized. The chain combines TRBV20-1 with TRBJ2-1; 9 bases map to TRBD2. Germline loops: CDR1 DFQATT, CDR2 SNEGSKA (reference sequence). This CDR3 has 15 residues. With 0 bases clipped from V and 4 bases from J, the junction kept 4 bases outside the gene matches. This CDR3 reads CSARDPLAGYNEQFF. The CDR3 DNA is TGCAGTGCTAGAGATCCGCTAGCGGGGTACAATGAGCAGTTCTTC.

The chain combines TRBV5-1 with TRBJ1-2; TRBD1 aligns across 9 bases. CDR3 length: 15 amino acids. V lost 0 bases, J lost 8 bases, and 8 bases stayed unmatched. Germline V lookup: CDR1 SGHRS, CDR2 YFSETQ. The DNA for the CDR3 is TGCGCCAGCAGCTTGGTTTGGACAGGGGATTACGGCTACACCTTC. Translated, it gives CASSLVWTGDYGYTF. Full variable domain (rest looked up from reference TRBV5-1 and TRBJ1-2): KAGVTQTPRYLIKTRGQQVTLSCSPISGHRSVSWYQQTPGQGLQFLFEYFSETQRNKGNFPGRFSGRQFSNSRSEMNVSTLELGDSALYLCASSLVWTGDYGYTFGSGTRLTVV.

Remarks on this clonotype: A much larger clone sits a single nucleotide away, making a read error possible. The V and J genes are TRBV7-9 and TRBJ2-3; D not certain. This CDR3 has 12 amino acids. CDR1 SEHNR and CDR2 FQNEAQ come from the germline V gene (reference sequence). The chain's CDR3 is CANSLGWDTQYF. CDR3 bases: TGTGCCAACAGCTTAGGGTGGGATACGCAGTATTTT.

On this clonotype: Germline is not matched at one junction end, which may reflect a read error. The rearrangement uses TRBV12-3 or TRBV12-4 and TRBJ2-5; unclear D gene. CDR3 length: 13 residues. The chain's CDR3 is CARSLERLETQYF. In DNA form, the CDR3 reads TGTGCCCGCAGTTTAGAAAGATTGGAGACCCAGTACTTC.

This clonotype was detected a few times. The CDR3 coding sequence is TGCGCCAGCAGCCAAGAGGGGGCCACCTACACAGATACGCAGTATTTT. It yields the protein CASSQEGATYTDTQYF. The V and J genes are TRBV4-3 and TRBJ2-3; TRBD1 might be the D (6 bases). Germline loops: CDR1 LGHNA, CDR2 YSLEER. With 0 bases removed from V and 2 bases from J, the gap between germline ends came to 12 bases. CDR3 length equals 16 residues.

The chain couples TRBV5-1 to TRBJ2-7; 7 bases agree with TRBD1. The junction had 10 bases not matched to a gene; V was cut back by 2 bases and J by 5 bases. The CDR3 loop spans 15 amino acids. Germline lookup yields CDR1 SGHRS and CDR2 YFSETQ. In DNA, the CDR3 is TGCGCCAGCAGCTTCGTTTCGGGACAGATAAACGAGCAGTACTTC. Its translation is CASSFVSGQINEQYF.

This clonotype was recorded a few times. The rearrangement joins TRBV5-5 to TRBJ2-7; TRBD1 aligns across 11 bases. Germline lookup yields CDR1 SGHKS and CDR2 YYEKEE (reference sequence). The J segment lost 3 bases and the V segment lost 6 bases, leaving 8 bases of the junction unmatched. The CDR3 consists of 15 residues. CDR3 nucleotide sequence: TGTGCCAGCATTACCGGGACAGGGGGAAACTACGAGCAGTACTTC. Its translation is CASITGTGGNYEQYF.

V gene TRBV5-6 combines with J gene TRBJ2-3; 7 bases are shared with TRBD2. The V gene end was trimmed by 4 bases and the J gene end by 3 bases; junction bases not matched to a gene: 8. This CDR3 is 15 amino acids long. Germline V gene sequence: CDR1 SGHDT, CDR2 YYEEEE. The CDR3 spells CASSHLSGWTDTQYF. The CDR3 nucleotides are TGTGCCAGCAGCCATCTTAGCGGGTGGACAGATACGCAGTATTTT.

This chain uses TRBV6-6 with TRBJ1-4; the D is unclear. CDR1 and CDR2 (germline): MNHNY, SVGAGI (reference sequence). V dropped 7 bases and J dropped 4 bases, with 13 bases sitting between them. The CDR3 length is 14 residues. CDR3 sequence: CASKPGGDNEKLFF. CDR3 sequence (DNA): TGTGCCAGCAAACCGGGAGGAGATAATGAAAAACTGTTTTTT.

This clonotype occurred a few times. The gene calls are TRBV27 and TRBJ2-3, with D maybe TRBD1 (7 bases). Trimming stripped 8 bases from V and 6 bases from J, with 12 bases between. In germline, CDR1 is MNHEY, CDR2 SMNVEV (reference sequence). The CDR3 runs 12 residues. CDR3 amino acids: CASGLQGDTQYF. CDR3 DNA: TGTGCCAGCGGACTACAGGGGGATACGCAGTATTTT.

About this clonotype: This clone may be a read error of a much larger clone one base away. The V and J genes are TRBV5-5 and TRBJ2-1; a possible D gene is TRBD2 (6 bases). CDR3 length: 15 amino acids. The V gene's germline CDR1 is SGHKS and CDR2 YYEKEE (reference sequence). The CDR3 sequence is CASSRDLSSHNEQFF. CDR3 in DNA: TGTGCCAGCAGTCGGGACTTATCCTCCCACAATGAGCAGTTCTTC. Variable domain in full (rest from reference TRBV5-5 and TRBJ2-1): DAGVTQSPTHLIKTRGQQVTLRCSPISGHKSVSWYQQVLGQGPQFIFQYYEKEERGRGNFPDRFSARQFPNYSSELNVNALLLGDSALYLCASSRDLSSHNEQFFGPGTRLTVL.

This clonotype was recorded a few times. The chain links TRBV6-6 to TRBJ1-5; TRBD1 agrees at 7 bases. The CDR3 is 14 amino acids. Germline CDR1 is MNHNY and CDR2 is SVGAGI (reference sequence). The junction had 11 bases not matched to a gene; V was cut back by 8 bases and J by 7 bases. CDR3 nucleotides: TGTGCCAGCGTCTCGACAGGGTTTGAACAGCCCCAGCATTTT. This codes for CASVSTGFEQPQHF.

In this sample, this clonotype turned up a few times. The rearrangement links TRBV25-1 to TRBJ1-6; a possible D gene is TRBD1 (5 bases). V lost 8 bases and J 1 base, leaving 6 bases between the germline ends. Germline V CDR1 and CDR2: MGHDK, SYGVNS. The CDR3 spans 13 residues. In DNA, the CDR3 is TGTGCCAGCTGGGGGTCCTATAATTCACCCCTCCACTTT. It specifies CASWGSYNSPLHF.

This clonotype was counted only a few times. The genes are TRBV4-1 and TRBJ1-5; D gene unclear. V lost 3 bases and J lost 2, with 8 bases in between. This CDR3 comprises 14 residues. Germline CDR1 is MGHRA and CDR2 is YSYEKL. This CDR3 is CASSQGSGNQPQHF. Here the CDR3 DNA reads TGCGCCAGCAGCCAGGGATCGGGCAATCAGCCCCAGCATTTT.

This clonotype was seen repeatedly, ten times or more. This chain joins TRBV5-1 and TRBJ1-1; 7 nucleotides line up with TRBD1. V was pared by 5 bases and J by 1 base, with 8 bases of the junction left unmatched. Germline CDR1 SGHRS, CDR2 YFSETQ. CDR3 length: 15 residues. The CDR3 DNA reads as TGCGCCAGCAGGATTGCCGGGACAGAGAACACTGAAGCTTTCTTT. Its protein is CASRIAGTENTEAFF.